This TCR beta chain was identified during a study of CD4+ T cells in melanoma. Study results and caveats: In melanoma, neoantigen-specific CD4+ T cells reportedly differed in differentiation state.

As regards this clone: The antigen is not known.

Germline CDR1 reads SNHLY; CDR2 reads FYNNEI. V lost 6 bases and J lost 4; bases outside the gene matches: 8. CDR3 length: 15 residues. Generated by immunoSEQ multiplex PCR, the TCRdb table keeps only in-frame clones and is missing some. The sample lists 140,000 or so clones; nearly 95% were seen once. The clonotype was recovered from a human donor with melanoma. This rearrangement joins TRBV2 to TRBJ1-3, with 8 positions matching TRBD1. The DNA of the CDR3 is TGTGCCAGCAGCATACAGGGGGTTTTAGGAAACACCATATATTTT. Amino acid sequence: CASSIQGVLGNTIYF.